The 28 T cell receptor beta chains given below trace back to one sample, sequenced in a study of T cells in Graves' hyperthyroidism and ophthalmopathy. What was amplified from RNA transcripts were TCR beta CDR3 regions. A first-round RT-PCR of the TCR CDR3 used the HTBI primer set. TCRdb itself ran the multiplex PCR reads through MiXCR, one entry per CDR3 protein. The table records around 560,000 distinct CDR3 sequences, roughly a sixth of them present only once. The sequencing sample was made of blood. These receptors originate from a woman younger than 35 with Graves' hyperthyroidism.

This clonotype was seen ten or more times. This rearrangement joins TRBV7-2 to TRBJ1-2; D gene uncertain. The V end was cut by 3 bases, the J end by 4 bases, with 9 bases between. The CDR3 is made up of 13 amino acids. The V gene's germline CDR1 is SGHTA and CDR2 FQGNSA. CDR3 DNA sequence: TGTGCCAGCAGCTTCTGGAGGAGCTATGGCTACACCTTC. Its protein product is CASSFWRSYGYTF.

This clonotype was detected many times. V gene TRBV5-1 combines with J gene TRBJ2-3; D gene unclear. The V and J ends lost 3 bases and 4 bases respectively, with 9 bases between them. CDR1 and CDR2 from the germline V gene are SGHRS and YFSETQ. The CDR3 loop spans 13 amino acids. The CDR3 is CASSSVGADTQYF. The CDR3 DNA follows: TGCGCCAGCAGCTCGGTTGGGGCAGATACGCAGTATTTT.

In this sample, this clonotype turned up many times. The rearrangement joins TRBV19 to TRBJ1-1; D remains unclear. The CDR3 is 16 amino acids. CDR1 is LNHDA, CDR2 SQIVND, per germline (reference sequence). Trimming pared 7 bases from V and 0 bases from J, leaving 18 bases between. CDR3 region: CASMAGPWTMNTEAFF. The CDR3 DNA follows: TGTGCCAGTATGGCCGGGCCCTGGACCATGAACACTGAAGCTTTCTTT. Filled out from reference TRBV19 and TRBJ1-1, the complete variable domain reads DGGITQSPKYLFRKEGQNVTLSCEQNLNHDAMYWYRQDPGQGLRLIYYSQIVNDFQKGDIAEGYSVSREKKESFPLTVTSAQKNPTAFYLCASMAGPWTMNTEAFFGQGTRLTVV.

This clonotype was detected a few times. The V call is TRBV5-1, the J call TRBJ2-7, with a tentative D call TRBD2 (6 bases). The germline gives CDR1 SGHRS, CDR2 YFSETQ. The CDR3 covers 13 residues. V was pared by 5 bases and J by 3 bases, with 12 bases between. CDR3 in DNA: TGCGCCAGCAGGGGGGAGGTCCACTACGAGCAGTACTTC. It translates to CASRGEVHYEQYF.

This clonotype was detected only a few times. This sequence may be a read error, since a much larger clone differs from it by one base. V and J are TRBV5-6 and TRBJ2-7; D remains ambiguous. The CDR3 sequence is 13 residues long. The V and J ends lost 2 bases and 1 base respectively, with 7 bases between them. CDR1 SGHDT and CDR2 YYEEEE come from the germline V gene. The DNA for the CDR3 is TGTGCCAGCAGCTTTCCGCAGTCCTACGAGCAGTACTTC. Its protein is CASSFPQSYEQYF.

The V call is TRBV20-1, the J call TRBJ2-4; D might be TRBD1 or TRBD2, each matching 5 bases. The germline gives CDR1 DFQATT, CDR2 SNEGSKA (reference sequence). This CDR3 comprises 15 residues. Trimming took 5 bases from V and 3 from J, leaving 17 bases between them. CDR3 in amino acids: CSALRVSRGKNIQYF. DNA of the CDR3: TGCAGTGCTTTGCGGGTCTCTAGGGGCAAAAACATTCAGTACTTC.

This clonotype appeared once. The chain employs TRBV10-1 and TRBJ1-1, with D perhaps TRBD1 (5 bases). V dropped 4 bases and J dropped 5 bases, with 11 bases sitting between them. Germline values: CDR1 WNHNN, CDR2 SYGVQD (reference sequence). There are 13 residues in the CDR3. CDR3 residues: CASSGQPWTEAFF. DNA for the CDR3: TGCGCCAGCAGTGGACAGCCTTGGACTGAAGCTTTCTTT.

This clonotype was counted many times. V is TRBV6-1 and J is TRBJ1-1; D remains ambiguous. This CDR3 is 15 amino acids long. CDR1 is MNHNS and CDR2 is SASEGT in the germline V gene. Trimming took 5 bases from V and 4 from J, leaving 17 bases between them. DNA for the CDR3: TGTGCCAGCAGTCACTACCCCGTGGAGATCACTGAAGCTTTCTTT. Protein: CASSHYPVEITEAFF.

V gene TRBV19 combines with J gene TRBJ1-1, with 9 positions matching TRBD1. The CDR3 is 14 residues long. The germline CDR1 and CDR2 sequences are LNHDA and SQIVND (reference sequence). The V segment lost 5 bases and the J segment 5 bases; nucleotides outside the gene matches: 6. As DNA, the CDR3 is TGTGCCAGTAGTCGGGACAGGGAGGGGACTGAAGCTTTCTTT. Encoded protein: CASSRDREGTEAFF.

This clonotype was seen only a few times. The V and J genes are TRBV3-1 and TRBJ2-1; 7 nucleotides agree with TRBD1. The CDR3 contains 16 residues. CDR1 and CDR2 from the germline V gene are LGHDT and YNNKEL (reference sequence). The V and J ends lost 2 bases and 0 bases, in that order; junction bases with no gene match: 4. CDR3: CASSQRTGSSYNEQFF. CDR3 in DNA: TGTGCCAGCAGCCAAAGGACAGGTTCCTCCTACAATGAGCAGTTCTTC.

With respect to this clonotype: A single base separates this from a much larger clone, so it may be a read error. This chain joins TRBV30 and TRBJ2-7; tentative D call: TRBD2 (5 bases). The length of the CDR3 is 12 residues. Trimming stripped 0 bases from V and 2 bases from J, with 5 bases between. In germline, CDR1 is GTSNPN, CDR2 SVGIG (reference sequence). CDR3 in amino acids: CAWSVAAYEQYF. The DNA of the CDR3 is TGTGCCTGGAGTGTAGCGGCCTACGAGCAGTACTTC. The whole variable domain, filled in from reference TRBV30 and TRBJ2-7, reads SQTIHQWPATLVQPVGSPLSLECTVEGTSNPNLYWYRQAAGRGLQLLFYSVGIGQISSEVPQNLSASRPQDRQFILSSKKLLLSDSGFYLCAWSVAAYEQYFGPGTRLTVT.

The CDR3 sequence is CSVRGGGNTIYF. CDR3 bases: TGCAGCGTTAGGGGTGGCGGAAACACCATATATTTT. V gene TRBV29-1 combines with J gene TRBJ1-3, with D perhaps TRBD1 (5 bases). Germline CDR1 reads SQVTM; CDR2 reads ANQGSEA. V dropped 5 bases and J dropped 4 bases, with 9 bases sitting between them. The CDR3 runs to 12 residues.

This chain connects TRBV3-1 to TRBJ2-7; D might be TRBD1 (5 bases). This CDR3 has 14 residues. Germline CDR1 LGHDT, CDR2 YNNKEL (reference sequence). V was trimmed by 0 bases and J by 4 bases, leaving 10 bases between them. The DNA of the CDR3 is TGTGCCAGCAGCCAAGATCCAGGGCAGTACGAGCAGTACTTC. Amino acids: CASSQDPGQYEQYF.

This clonotype has only a few counts. The chain carries TRBV27 and TRBJ1-2; D gene ambiguous. CDR1 and CDR2 (germline): MNHEY, SMNVEV (reference sequence). This CDR3 comprises 14 residues. Trimming left V 5 bases short and J 8 bases short, with 18 bases between. This CDR3 reads CASSPRTGITGYTF. CDR3 coding DNA: TGTGCCAGCAGTCCTCGGACCGGAATAACGGGCTACACCTTC.

This clonotype was observed a handful of times. The chain has TRBV13 and TRBJ2-7; 10 bases fit TRBD1. V trimming: 4 bases; J trimming: 2 bases; junction bases outside the gene matches: 5. The germline V gene encodes CDR1 PRHDT and CDR2 FYEKMQ (reference sequence). The length of the CDR3 is 15 residues. As DNA, the CDR3 is TGTGCCAGCAGCTCGGGACAGGGGTTTACCTACGAGCAGTACTTC. Translating gives CASSSGQGFTYEQYF.

The chain recombines TRBV10-3 with TRBJ1-5, with 9 bases matching TRBD1. V trimming: 6 bases; J trimming: 5 bases; junction bases outside the gene matches: 5. The V gene's germline CDR1 is ENHRY and CDR2 SYGVKD. The CDR3 is 14 amino acids. DNA of the CDR3: TGTGCCATCAGCGCGGGACAGGGCGATCAGCCCCAGCATTTT. Protein sequence: CAISAGQGDQPQHF.

This clonotype has a count of ten or more. The chain couples TRBV6-1 to TRBJ2-1; 8 positions match TRBD2. The CDR3 totals 15 residues. The V and J ends lost 5 bases and 4 bases, in that order; junction bases with no gene match: 7. The germline CDR1 and CDR2 sequences are MNHNS and SASEGT. This chain's CDR3 is CASSYITSGYNEQFF. As DNA, the CDR3 is TGTGCCAGCAGTTACATAACTAGCGGTTACAATGAGCAGTTCTTC.

V and J are TRBV4-2 and TRBJ2-5; 11 bases fit TRBD2. The CDR3 contains 16 residues. The V segment lost 4 bases and the J segment 5 bases; nucleotides outside the gene matches: 9. Looked up from germline, CDR1 is LGHNA and CDR2 is YNFKEQ. CDR3 in DNA: TGTGCCAGCAGCCGGTCACTAGCGGGGGAAACGGAGACCCAGTACTTC. Amino acids: CASSRSLAGETETQYF.

The chain couples TRBV7-2 to TRBJ1-2; the D gene is possibly TRBD1 (5 bases). The V gene lost 1 base and the J gene lost 5 bases, with 17 bases spanning the gap. CDR3 length equals 16 residues. CDR1 is SGHTA, CDR2 FQGNSA, per germline. CDR3 region: CASSLGRAGRIYGYTF. DNA of the CDR3: TGTGCCAGCAGCTTAGGAAGGGCAGGGCGAATTTATGGCTACACCTTC.

In this sample, this clonotype turned up many times. This rearrangement joins TRBV5-6 to TRBJ1-1; D gene uncertain. The CDR3 is 11 residues long. The germline V gene encodes CDR1 SGHDT and CDR2 YYEEEE. V gave up 7 bases and J gave up 6 bases, with 10 bases separating them. Here the CDR3 DNA reads TGTGCCAGCTGGGTCGGTTCTGAAGCTTTCTTT. Translating it yields CASWVGSEAFF.

This clonotype was seen a few times. The V call is TRBV7-2, the J call TRBJ2-1; D is possibly TRBD2 (6 bases). From germline, CDR1 is SGHTA and CDR2 FQGNSA. The CDR3 has 15 amino acids. Trimming shortened V by 7 bases and J by 2 bases, and 15 bases separated the two germline ends. The CDR3 protein is CASKSRDSPYNEQFF. CDR3 coding DNA: TGTGCCAGCAAAAGCCGGGACTCTCCCTACAATGAGCAGTTCTTC.

This clonotype was recorded a few times. This rearrangement joins TRBV27 to TRBJ2-5; 7 bases match TRBD2. Per germline, CDR1 MNHEY and CDR2 SMNVEV (reference sequence). Germline trimming cut 2 bases from V and 9 bases from J; bases unmatched to any gene: 12. The CDR3 loop spans 15 amino acids. The CDR3: CASSLSGVPFPAQYF. CDR3 sequence (DNA): TGTGCCAGCAGTTTAAGCGGGGTCCCCTTTCCGGCCCAGTACTTC.

This clonotype was seen a few times. The chain couples TRBV18 to TRBJ2-5, with 9 bases lining up with TRBD1. The CDR3 spans 14 residues. Germline V CDR1 and CDR2: KGHSH, LQKENI. Losses at the gene ends were 0 bases for V and 4 bases for J; bases not matched to a gene: 0. This CDR3 is CASSPPGQGETQYF. Written as DNA, the CDR3 is TGTGCCAGCTCACCACCGGGACAGGGAGAGACCCAGTACTTC.

A few counts support this clonotype. The chain has TRBV5-1 and TRBJ2-5, with D perhaps TRBD1 (5 bases). From germline, CDR1 is SGHRS and CDR2 YFSETQ. This CDR3 comprises 15 residues. Trimming stripped 7 bases from V and 2 bases from J, with 18 bases between. The CDR3 here is CASHSPPQGQETQYF. The CDR3 nucleotides read TGCGCCAGCCACTCCCCCCCCCAGGGACAAGAGACCCAGTACTTC.

The chain is built from TRBV2 and TRBJ2-7; D might be TRBD1 (6 bases). V was trimmed by 6 bases and J by 9 bases, leaving 15 bases between them. From germline, CDR1 is SNHLY and CDR2 FYNNEI. CDR3 length equals 12 residues. Written as DNA, the CDR3 is TGTGCCAGCAGGTCAGGGGAGAGGGGGCAGTACTTC. It yields the protein CASRSGERGQYF.

This chain uses TRBV4-1 with TRBJ1-2; 7 positions match TRBD1. This CDR3 has 15 residues. The germline V gene encodes CDR1 MGHRA and CDR2 YSYEKL. V lost 0 bases, J lost 8 bases, and 9 bases stayed unmatched. CDR3 loop: CASSQDLGQVRGYTF. The CDR3 nucleotides read TGCGCCAGCAGCCAAGATTTAGGACAGGTGCGGGGCTACACCTTC.

Details on this clonotype: The missing conserved phenylalanine or tryptophan at the end of this CDR3 makes a read error likely. This chain connects TRBV7-9 to TRBJ2-5, with 8 bases aligning to TRBD2. V lost 5 bases, J lost 1 base, and 18 bases stayed unmatched. There are 19 residues in the CDR3. CDR1 and CDR2 from the germline V gene are SEHNR and FQNEAQ (reference sequence). The chain's CDR3 is CASSRQNLAGRPRQETQYL. DNA for the CDR3: TGTGCCAGCAGCCGGCAAAACTTAGCGGGGCGGCCCCGCCAAGAGACCCAGTACCTC.

This clonotype was seen ten or more times. The rearrangement joins TRBV3-1 to TRBJ2-4, with D unclear. This CDR3 spans 14 amino acids. The germline CDR1 and CDR2 sequences are LGHDT and YNNKEL (reference sequence). With 0 bases removed from V and 3 bases from J, the gap between germline ends came to 6 bases. The CDR3 nucleotides read TGTGCCAGCAGCCAAGAGTGGGGCAAAAACATTCAGTACTTC. Its translation: CASSQEWGKNIQYF.